A selection of T cell receptor beta chains follows, all from one sample in a study of T cell responses to AZD1222 COVID-19 vaccine. This table comes from immunoSEQ multiplex PCR, and its TCRdb copy is limited to in-frame clones, with some not included. The sample yields 130,000 to 150,000 clones, under 95% seen once. The sample consisted of peripheral blood, taken on day 0 of AZD1222 vaccination. These receptor sequences come from an adult in good health. Both conserved end residues are part of each CDR3. A D gene is named only where the DNA matches it firmly. Size is omitted from some rows. Given values are once, few, many or a class for expanded clones.

TRBD1	TRBJ2-1	NA	TRBV7-2	CASSQRTGKSYNEQFF	TGTGCCAGCAGCCAACGGACAGGGAAGTCCTACAATGAGCAGTTCTTC
TRBD1	TRBJ2-1	NA	TRBV6-2/TRBV6-3	CASSPGTENEQFF	TGTGCCAGCAGCCCCGGGACAGAAAATGAGCAGTTCTTC
TRBD2	TRBJ2-3	NA	TRBV4-3	CASSQEAASGDTDTQYF	TGCGCCAGCAGCCAAGAAGCAGCTAGCGGGGACACAGATACGCAGTATTTT
NA	TRBJ1-5	once	TRBV12-5	CASAVGDLGNQPQHF	TGTGCTAGTGCGGTCGGGGACCTCGGCAATCAGCCCCAGCATTTT
NA	TRBJ1-2	NA	TRBV12-3/TRBV12-4	CASSRTDYGYTF	TGTGCCAGCAGTCGTACCGACTATGGCTACACCTTC
TRBD1	TRBJ2-3	NA	TRBV6-5	CASRGQITDTQYF	TGTGCCAGCAGGGGACAGATCACAGATACGCAGTATTTT
NA	TRBJ2-1	NA	TRBV7-2	CASSVRTGAEQFF	TGTGCCAGCAGCGTCCGGACCGGGGCTGAGCAGTTCTTC
NA	TRBJ1-1	NA	TRBV9	CASSVKGSPEAFF	TGTGCCAGCAGCGTAAAAGGGAGCCCTGAAGCTTTCTTT
TRBD2	TRBJ2-1	once	TRBV9	CASSFSGGVYNEQFF	TGTGCCAGCAGCTTTAGCGGGGGAGTATACAATGAGCAGTTCTTC
TRBD2	TRBJ2-7	once	TRBV5-6	CASSSGLAPNEQYF	TGTGCCAGCAGCTCCGGACTAGCCCCGAACGAGCAGTACTTC
TRBD1	TRBJ2-2	NA	TRBV15	CATSSRTGTVVAGELFF	TGTGCCACCAGCAGTCGTACCGGGACAGTGGTGGCCGGGGAGCTGTTTTTT
NA	TRBJ2-7	NA	TRBV4-1	CASSHSFRDGYEQYF	TGCGCCAGCAGCCATTCATTCCGGGACGGCTACGAGCAGTACTTC
NA	TRBJ2-7	NA	TRBV5-1	CASSLGDGSSYEQYF	TGCGCCAGCAGCTTGGGAGACGGGAGCTCCTACGAGCAGTACTTC
NA	TRBJ1-2	few	TRBV25-1	CASSWPGDGYTF	TGTGCCAGCAGTTGGCCAGGGGATGGCTACACCTTC
TRBD2	TRBJ2-3	NA	TRBV18	CASSPSVGRGGTDTQYF	TGTGCCAGCTCACCATCCGTGGGACGGGGGGGCACAGATACGCAGTATTTT
NA	TRBJ1-6	NA	TRBV19	CASSYLDRYNSPLHF	TGTGCCAGTAGTTATCTGGACCGTTATAATTCACCCCTCCACTTT
TRBD1	TRBJ1-1	NA	TRBV27	CASSLLTGTANTEAFF	TGTGCCAGCAGCCTCCTCACCGGGACAGCGAACACTGAAGCTTTCTTT
TRBD2	TRBJ2-5	NA	TRBV7-2	CASSPGLPGRETQYF	TGTGCCAGCAGCCCGGGACTACCGGGTCGGGAGACCCAGTACTTC
NA	TRBJ2-4	NA	TRBV7-2	CASSLAAGLNIQYF	TGTGCCAGCAGCTTAGCGGCAGGGCTAAACATTCAGTACTTC
TRBD1	TRBJ1-1	NA	TRBV4-3	CASSQDRPEITGATEAFF	TGCGCCAGCAGCCAAGATCGGCCGGAAATTACAGGGGCCACTGAAGCTTTCTTT
TRBD2	TRBJ2-7	NA	TRBV3-1/TRBV3-2	CASSPGLAGGPAHEQYF	TGTGCCAGCAGCCCAGGGCTAGCGGGCGGGCCGGCCCACGAGCAGTACTTC
TRBD1	TRBJ1-3	NA	TRBV5-1	CASSSAGGSGNTIYF	TGCGCCAGCAGTTCCGCAGGGGGCTCTGGAAACACCATATATTTT
NA	TRBJ1-1	once	TRBV5-6	CASSLGATNTEAFF	TGTGCCAGCAGCTTGGGGGCTACGAACACTGAAGCTTTCTTT
NA	TRBJ2-6	NA	TRBV15	CATSRAGGSGANVLTF	TGTGCCACCAGCAGAGCTGGGGGCTCTGGGGCCAACGTCCTGACTTTC
NA	TRBJ2-7	NA	TRBV6-5	CASSRTGTYEQYF	TGTGCCAGCAGCCGCACAGGCACGTACGAGCAGTACTTC
NA	TRBJ1-5	NA	TRBV4-1	CASSQDQGSNQPQHF	TGCGCCAGCAGCCAAGACCAGGGGTCCAATCAGCCCCAGCATTTT
NA	TRBJ2-5	NA	TRBV27	CASSFSRGQETQYF	TGTGCCAGCAGTTTTAGCAGGGGCCAAGAGACCCAGTACTTC
NA	TRBJ2-5	few	TRBV7-9	CASSLVRGAGETQYF	TGTGCCAGCAGCTTAGTTCGGGGCGCGGGGGAGACCCAGTACTTC
NA	TRBJ1-5	NA	TRBV18	CASSPPGPNQPQHF	TGTGCCAGCTCACCACCGGGACCCAATCAGCCCCAGCATTTT
TRBD1	TRBJ1-1	once	TRBV27	CASSLDRVEVTEAFF	TGTGCCAGCAGTTTAGACAGGGTCGAGGTCACTGAAGCTTTCTTT
NA	TRBJ2-7	NA	TRBV9	CASSPQGPYEQYF	TGTGCCAGCAGCCCGCAGGGCCCTTACGAGCAGTACTTC
NA	TRBJ1-6	NA	TRBV28	CASSWRASYNSPLHF	TGTGCCAGCAGTTGGCGAGCCTCCTATAATTCACCCCTCCACTTT
NA	TRBJ2-5	once	TRBV7-2	CASSLGPAQETQYF	TGTGCCAGCAGCTTAGGGCCGGCACAAGAGACCCAGTACTTC
NA	TRBJ1-5	once	TRBV4-3	CASSQDRADRNQPQHF	TGCGCCAGCAGCCAAGACAGGGCTGATCGCAATCAGCCCCAGCATTTT
NA	TRBJ1-1	NA	TRBV7-3	CASSSQGNTEAFF	TGTGCCAGCAGCTCCCAGGGGAACACTGAAGCTTTCTTT
NA	TRBJ2-7	NA	TRBV2	CASSLTGTGTYEQYF	TGTGCCAGCAGCCTAACCGGGACGGGTACCTACGAGCAGTACTTC